These 15 T cell receptor beta chains share one sample of origin, sequenced in a study of monozygotic twins with inflammatory bowel disease. From its re-call of the 5' RACE reads, TCRdb lists each CDR3 protein once, without DNA. This sample contains approximately 150,000 distinct CDR3 sequences. Sequenced sample: blood. The receptors here all came from a human donor with ulcerative colitis or Crohn's disease, or a healthy co-twin of an affected twin (not recorded which).

The chain uses TRBV29-1 and TRBJ2-7; the TCRdb call, TRBD1, lacks DNA for checking. The CDR3 runs to 12 residues. Germline CDR1 is SQVTM and CDR2 is ANQGSEA. This chain's CDR3 is CSARDRIYEQYF.

The genes are TRBV28 and TRBJ2-7; the D gene TCRdb calls, TRBD2, cannot be checked with no DNA. Germline V gives CDR1 MDHEN, CDR2 SYDVKM. This CDR3 region has 15 residues. CDR3 region: CASRPGTSVRYEQYF.

J is TRBJ2-3 and V is TRBV6-5; TCRdb lists TRBD1, though no DNA is available to test this call. The germline V gene has CDR1 MNHEY and CDR2 SVGAGI. CDR3 length: 14 amino acids. The CDR3 spells CASSYRGHTDTQYF.

The chain joins TRBV9 to TRBJ2-3; TCRdb calls TRBD2, which cannot be checked without DNA. Germline values: CDR1 SGDLS, CDR2 YYNGEE. The CDR3 has 16 amino acids. The CDR3 is CASSADSGRAPDTQYF.

V and J are TRBV5-1 and TRBJ2-4; the TCRdb D gene call, TRBD1, has no DNA to confirm it. Germline V gene data show CDR1 as SGHRS and CDR2 as YFSETQ. The CDR3 is 16 residues long. The CDR3 reads CASNTLPSGGANIQYF.

The CDR3 reads CASSTPQGPSTDTQYF. The rearrangement links TRBV5-4 to TRBJ2-3; TCRdb reports TRBD1, a call that lacks DNA to check it against. Germline CDR1 reads SGHNT; CDR2 reads YYREEE (reference sequence). This CDR3 has 16 amino acids.

The rearrangement joins TRBV5-1 to TRBJ1-1. From germline, CDR1 is SGHRS and CDR2 YFSETQ. This CDR3 spans 15 amino acids. This CDR3 reads CASSFGGDMNTEAFF.

The genes are TRBV28 and TRBJ2-4. Germline V gene lookup returns CDR1 MDHEN and CDR2 SYDVKM. This CDR3 has 13 residues. The CDR3 reads CASSSHDRNIQYF. The variable domain in full, completed from reference TRBV28 and TRBJ2-4, reads DVKVTQSSRYLVKRTGEKVFLECVQDMDHENMFWYRQDPGLGLRLIYFSYDVKMKEKGDIPEGYSVSREKKERFSLILESASTNQTSMYLCASSSHDRNIQYFGAGTRLSVL.

The chain has TRBV20-1 and TRBJ2-3; TCRdb selects TRBD2, and the lack of DNA leaves this call unchecked. This CDR3 comprises 14 residues. Per germline, CDR1 DFQATT and CDR2 SNEGSKA (reference sequence). CDR3 in amino acids: CSALTRRDGYTQYF.

The CDR3 sequence is CASSLGFTRNTEAFF. V and J are TRBV5-4 and TRBJ1-1. CDR1 and CDR2 from the germline V gene are SGHNT and YYREEE (reference sequence). The CDR3 runs to 15 residues.

The chain uses TRBV5-4 and TRBJ1-1. This CDR3 is built from 14 residues. Germline CDR1 reads SGHNT; CDR2 reads YYREEE (reference sequence). CDR3 loop: CASSLAGGGTEAFF.

The rearrangement joins TRBV6-5 to TRBJ2-3; TCRdb indicates TRBD1, and absent DNA this call remains unverified. Germline V gene data show CDR1 as MNHEY and CDR2 as SVGAGI. The CDR3 is 13 amino acids. The CDR3 sequence: CASSRGGTDTQYF.

The chain recombines TRBV28 with TRBJ2-5. Germline values: CDR1 MDHEN, CDR2 SYDVKM. The CDR3 contains 13 residues. CDR3 loop: CASLRQRQETQYF.

The chain is built from TRBV20-1 and TRBJ2-1. From germline, CDR1 is DFQATT and CDR2 SNEGSKA (reference sequence). This CDR3 comprises 13 residues. The CDR3 loop is CSATGTTYNEQFF.

The rearrangement uses TRBV9 and TRBJ2-3; TCRdb reports TRBD2, a call that lacks DNA to check it against. Germline CDR1 and CDR2: SGDLS and YYNGEE. This CDR3 is 15 amino acids long. CDR3: CASSPLAGAGDTQYF.